A single sample is the source of the 4 T cell receptor beta chains below, sequenced in a study of patients and donors after allogeneic stem cell transplantation. One entry per CDR3 protein results from TCRdb running MiXCR on the RT-PCR reads. Counted here are 800,000 to 1,000,000 distinct CDR3 sequences, about a sixth occurring once; the ten biggest clones make up 5% to 6.5%. What was sequenced was blood, either unsorted or a sorted T cell fraction (not recorded which). The receptors stem from a human donor who was either an allogeneic HSCT recipient or a stem cell or donor lymphocyte infusion donor (not recorded which). It is not recorded whose cells these are; they may come from a transplant donor.

This clonotype was recorded at least ten times. The chain employs TRBV5-1 and TRBJ1-3; D not certain. The V end lost 0 bases, the J end lost 2 bases, and 9 bases lay between the germline ends. The CDR3 extends over 15 amino acids. CDR1 and CDR2 from the germline V gene are SGHRS and YFSETQ. The CDR3 spells CASSLASTTGNTIYF. The DNA for the CDR3 is TGCGCCAGCAGCTTGGCTTCGACTACTGGAAACACCATATATTTT. Full variable domain (rest looked up from reference TRBV5-1 and TRBJ1-3): KAGVTQTPRYLIKTRGQQVTLSCSPISGHRSVSWYQQTPGQGLQFLFEYFSETQRNKGNFPGRFSGRQFSNSRSEMNVSTLELGDSALYLCASSLASTTGNTIYFGEGSWLTVV.

This clonotype was observed a handful of times. The chain couples TRBV27 to TRBJ2-1, with 13 bases lining up with TRBD2. CDR3 length: 16 residues. V dropped 5 bases and J dropped 6; count of bases not matched to a gene: 7. Germline-derived CDR1 and CDR2 are MNHEY and SMNVEV (reference sequence). The CDR3 loop reads CASSKILAGGPNEQFF. As DNA, the CDR3 is TGTGCCAGCAGTAAAATACTAGCGGGAGGGCCCAATGAGCAGTTCTTC.

The chain employs TRBV7-3 and TRBJ2-3, with 11 bases fitting TRBD2. V was clipped by 1 base and J by 1 base; unmatched bases: 16. Germline V gene sequence: CDR1 SGHTA, CDR2 FQGTGA. This CDR3 is 21 amino acids long. The CDR3 region is CASSLKKKGLLLAGGTDTQYF. DNA of the CDR3: TGTGCCAGCAGCTTAAAGAAAAAGGGGCTTTTACTAGCGGGGGGCACAGATACGCAGTATTTT. Full variable domain (remainder filled in from reference TRBV7-3 and TRBJ2-3): GAGVSQTPSNKVTEKGKYVELRCDPISGHTALYWYRQSLGQGPEFLIYFQGTGAADDSGLPNDRFFAVRPEGSVSTLKIQRTERGDSAVYLCASSLKKKGLLLAGGTDTQYFGPGTRLTVL.

The V gene is TRBV7-3, the J gene TRBJ2-5; 7 bases align to TRBD2. CDR1 is SGHTA and CDR2 is FQGTGA in the germline V gene. Trimming took 8 bases from V and 4 from J; bases not matched to a gene: 13. The CDR3 is made up of 15 amino acids. The DNA for the CDR3 is TGTGCCAGCTCCCTGGAGGGAGGGTCGGGAGAGACCCAGTACTTC. This encodes CASSLEGGSGETQYF.